A selection of T cell receptor beta chains follows, all from one sample in a study of shared clonotypes between healthy human individuals. TCRdb's table, derived via immunoSEQ multiplex PCR, lists solely in-frame clones and lacks some. The sample contains 650,000 to 700,000 clones, around 91% of which appear only once. Sequenced sample: memory CD8+ T cells from PBMCs. All receptors derive from a man younger than 35 in good health. Some clones in this sample may be carry-over from other donors' samples. The CDR3 runs from the conserved cysteine through the conserved F or W. The D gene is left open where the match is weak. Some rows have no size entry. The others give once, few or many, or a class for an expanded clone.

clone size: .
D gene: TRBD1
V gene: TRBV15
J gene: TRBJ2-7
CDR3 protein: CATSTRPGQGSYEQYF
CDR3 DNA: TGTGCCACCAGCACACGACCGGGACAGGGCTCCTACGAGCAGTACTTC

clone size: .
D gene: .
V gene: TRBV2
J gene: TRBJ2-1
CDR3 protein: CASSERVGNEQFF
CDR3 DNA: TGTGCCAGCAGTGAAAGGGTTGGAAATGAGCAGTTCTTC

clone size: .
D gene: TRBD2
V gene: TRBV19
J gene: TRBJ2-2
CDR3 protein: CASRAGLASGELFF
CDR3 DNA: TGTGCCAGTAGGGCGGGACTAGCTTCTGGGGAGCTGTTTTTT

clone size: .
D gene: .
V gene: TRBV6-5
J gene: TRBJ1-4
CDR3 protein: CASTTVNEKLFF
CDR3 DNA: TGTGCCAGCACCACAGTGAACGAAAAACTGTTTTTT

clone size: .
D gene: .
V gene: TRBV18
J gene: TRBJ2-1
CDR3 protein: CASSPPTAYSYNEQFF
CDR3 DNA: TGTGCCAGCTCACCACCGACAGCTTACTCCTACAATGAGCAGTTCTTC

clone size: .
D gene: .
V gene: TRBV9
J gene: TRBJ2-5
CDR3 protein: CASSRGGPQETQYF
CDR3 DNA: TGTGCCAGCAGCCGAGGAGGGCCTCAAGAGACCCAGTACTTC

clone size: .
D gene: TRBD2
V gene: TRBV28
J gene: TRBJ2-1
CDR3 protein: CASSPSPSGSNEQFF
CDR3 DNA: TGTGCCAGCAGTCCCAGTCCTAGCGGGAGTAATGAGCAGTTCTTC

clone size: .
D gene: .
V gene: TRBV9
J gene: TRBJ2-7
CDR3 protein: CASSVVSGGEQYF
CDR3 DNA: TGTGCCAGCAGCGTAGTATCGGGCGGCGAGCAGTACTTC

clone size: .
D gene: TRBD1
V gene: TRBV19
J gene: TRBJ1-2
CDR3 protein: CASSIVTGGGAGYTF
CDR3 DNA: TGTGCCAGTAGTATCGTTACAGGGGGCGGCGCGGGCTACACCTTC

clone size: .
D gene: .
V gene: TRBV19
J gene: TRBJ1-2
CDR3 protein: CASLGPHGYTF
CDR3 DNA: TGTGCCAGTTTGGGACCTCATGGCTACACCTTC

clone size: .
D gene: TRBD2
V gene: TRBV4-1
J gene: TRBJ2-5
CDR3 protein: CASSLRTSGQETQYF
CDR3 DNA: TGCGCCAGCAGCCTTAGGACTAGCGGCCAAGAGACCCAGTACTTC

clone size: .
D gene: .
V gene: TRBV9
J gene: TRBJ1-1
CDR3 protein: CASSVTGTLGYTEAFF
CDR3 DNA: TGTGCCAGCAGCGTCACTGGGACCTTGGGTTACACTGAAGCTTTCTTT

clone size: .
D gene: .
V gene: TRBV25-1
J gene: TRBJ2-1
CDR3 protein: CASSEVGPGVYEQFF
CDR3 DNA: TGTGCCAGCAGTGAAGTGGGACCAGGAGTATATGAGCAGTTCTTC

clone size: .
D gene: .
V gene: TRBV27
J gene: TRBJ2-7
CDR3 protein: CASSLSRGTLSYEQYF
CDR3 DNA: TGTGCCAGCAGTTTATCGAGGGGGACTCTTTCCTACGAGCAGTACTTC

clone size: .
D gene: .
V gene: TRBV6-6
J gene: TRBJ2-1
CDR3 protein: CASSYYPGGRSSEQFF
CDR3 DNA: TGTGCCAGCAGTTACTATCCCGGAGGACGGAGTTCTGAGCAGTTCTTC

clone size: once
D gene: .
V gene: TRBV21-1
J gene: TRBJ1-1
CDR3 protein: CASSKWGSGPDRNTEAFF
CDR3 DNA: TGTGCCAGCAGCAAATGGGGCTCAGGGCCCGACCGGAACACTGAAGCTTTCTTT

clone size: .
D gene: .
V gene: TRBV7-8
J gene: TRBJ2-7
CDR3 protein: CASSPRLTYEQYF
CDR3 DNA: TGTGCCAGCAGCCCAAGACTTACCTACGAGCAGTACTTC

clone size: .
D gene: .
V gene: TRBV9
J gene: TRBJ2-4
CDR3 protein: CASSVGIGDIQYF
CDR3 DNA: TGTGCCAGCAGCGTAGGTATAGGGGACATTCAGTACTTC

clone size: .
D gene: .
V gene: TRBV27
J gene: TRBJ2-1
CDR3 protein: CASSSGTRDNEQFF
CDR3 DNA: TGTGCCAGCAGTTCCGGGACGAGGGACAATGAGCAGTTCTTC

clone size: .
D gene: .
V gene: TRBV5-1
J gene: TRBJ2-1
CDR3 protein: CASSGTRDLSYNEQFF
CDR3 DNA: TGCGCCAGCAGCGGAACCCGGGACCTCTCCTACAATGAGCAGTTCTTC

clone size: .
D gene: .
V gene: TRBV7-3
J gene: TRBJ2-1
CDR3 protein: CASSRRVGPYNEQFF
CDR3 DNA: TGTGCCAGCAGCCGGAGGGTAGGACCCTACAATGAGCAGTTCTTC

clone size: .
D gene: .
V gene: TRBV7-9
J gene: TRBJ2-7
CDR3 protein: CASSPDNSYEQYF
CDR3 DNA: TGTGCCAGCAGCCCCGACAATTCCTACGAGCAGTACTTC

clone size: .
D gene: .
V gene: TRBV19
J gene: TRBJ2-7
CDR3 protein: CASSMDNYEQYF
CDR3 DNA: TGTGCCAGTAGTATGGACAATTACGAGCAGTACTTC

clone size: .
D gene: .
V gene: TRBV28
J gene: TRBJ1-5
CDR3 protein: CASSFARDLDQPQHF
CDR3 DNA: TGTGCCAGCAGTTTTGCACGGGACCTTGATCAGCCCCAGCATTTT

clone size: .
D gene: .
V gene: TRBV13
J gene: TRBJ2-7
CDR3 protein: CASSPPQEFSEQYF
CDR3 DNA: TGTGCCAGCAGCCCCCCACAGGAGTTTTCCGAGCAGTACTTC

clone size: .
D gene: TRBD2
V gene: TRBV5-1
J gene: TRBJ2-5
CDR3 protein: CASSLFGTSGRAGETQYF
CDR3 DNA: TGCGCCAGCAGCTTGTTTGGGACTAGCGGGAGGGCCGGAGAGACCCAGTACTTC

clone size: .
D gene: .
V gene: TRBV7-9
J gene: TRBJ2-1
CDR3 protein: CATLGRGNEQFF
CDR3 DNA: TGTGCCACTCTCGGGCGGGGCAATGAGCAGTTCTTC

clone size: .
D gene: .
V gene: TRBV13
J gene: TRBJ2-7
CDR3 protein: CASSSKWVSSYEQYF
CDR3 DNA: TGTGCCAGCAGCTCGAAATGGGTGAGCTCCTACGAGCAGTACTTC

clone size: .
D gene: TRBD2
V gene: TRBV27
J gene: TRBJ2-7
CDR3 protein: CASRPAGVPHEQYF
CDR3 DNA: TGTGCCAGCAGACCAGCGGGAGTTCCCCACGAGCAGTACTTC

clone size: .
D gene: .
V gene: TRBV6-6
J gene: TRBJ2-5
CDR3 protein: CASSYYSGGGETQYF
CDR3 DNA: TGTGCCAGCAGTTACTATAGTGGGGGAGGAGAGACCCAGTACTTC

clone size: .
D gene: .
V gene: TRBV29-1
J gene: TRBJ2-7
CDR3 protein: CSVAGGGVYEQYF
CDR3 DNA: TGCAGCGTTGCGGGAGGGGGCGTCTACGAGCAGTACTTC

clone size: few
D gene: .
V gene: TRBV30
J gene: TRBJ1-1
CDR3 protein: CAWSPGDTEAFF
CDR3 DNA: TGTGCCTGGAGTCCAGGGGACACTGAAGCTTTCTTT